This TCR beta chain was retrieved from a study of OX40 agonist ivuxolimab in advanced cancers. About the research overall: Checkpoint inhibitors had been given previously to about 38% of patients. Study results and caveats: With doses of 0.1-3.0 mg/kg, partial responders showed among the lowest clonal expansion.

The table came from immunoSEQ multiplex PCR; TCRdb's copy has only in-frame clones and leaves some out. The sample has under 25,000 clones; 74% are singletons. Per the germline V gene, CDR1 is SNHLY and CDR2 is FYNNEI. Trimming pared 2 bases from V and 0 bases from J, leaving 5 bases between. The CDR3 consists of 14 residues. Regarding this clone: Its specificity is not known.

Anyone with autoimmune disease history or systemic immunosuppression was excluded. The sample here was CD4+ or CD8+ T cells sorted from blood, taken in a trial of the OX40 agonist ivuxolimab. V usage is TRBV2 and J usage is TRBJ1-3, with no clear D. This TCR was recovered from an adult with an advanced solid tumor such as melanoma, head and neck, liver or kidney cancer. CDR3 DNA: TGTGCCAGCAGTGAATTCACCTCTGGAAACACCATATATTTT. It codes for CASSEFTSGNTIYF.